These 16 T cell receptor beta chains share one sample of origin, sequenced in a study of blood T cells in healthy people across ages. A second PCR of roughly 7 to 11 cycles used a sample-barcoded 5' primer and a J-beta primer mix. TCRdb independently ran MiXCR on the 5' RACE reads; one entry per CDR3 protein. The sample has 1,800,000 or so distinct CDR3 sequences, approximately 39% seen once. Sequenced input: blood. All receptors come from a human donor in good health.

This clonotype was recorded many times. V and J are TRBV29-1 and TRBJ2-7; TRBD1 is a possible D gene (6 bases). The germline V gene encodes CDR1 SQVTM and CDR2 ANQGSEA. Trimming pared 4 bases from V and 2 bases from J, leaving 12 bases between. This CDR3 is built from 13 residues. The CDR3 bases are TGCAGCGTTGGGGGGCAGGGACCCTACGAGCAGTACTTC. Its protein product is CSVGGQGPYEQYF.

The table lists this clonotype with a few counts. The gene calls are TRBV5-1 and TRBJ2-3; D ambiguous. The V and J ends lost 1 base and 2 bases respectively, with 14 bases between them. Germline V gene lookup returns CDR1 SGHRS and CDR2 YFSETQ. The CDR3 extends over 16 amino acids. In DNA form, the CDR3 reads TGCGCCAGCAGCTTGACTCTCGACAAGACCACAGATACGCAGTATTTT. Protein sequence: CASSLTLDKTTDTQYF.

This chain joins TRBV29-1 and TRBJ1-1; no clear D. Between the trimmed V and J ends, which lost 4 bases and 8 bases, there was a span of 20 bases. CDR1 SQVTM and CDR2 ANQGSEA come from the germline V gene. The CDR3 totals 14 residues. CDR3 nucleotide sequence: TGCAGCGTTGCATGGGCCCGTGAGTCGTCGGAAGCTTTCTTT. Amino acid sequence: CSVAWARESSEAFF.

In this sample, this clonotype turned up once. The chain is built from TRBV5-1 and TRBJ2-7; D possibly corresponds to TRBD1 (6 bases). This CDR3 contains 16 residues. The ends were cut back, 5 bases at V and 2 bases at J, with 20 bases in the middle. Germline V gene data show CDR1 as SGHRS and CDR2 as YFSETQ. The CDR3 spells CASRQGSQVSTYEQYF. The CDR3 bases are TGCGCCAGCAGGCAGGGGTCCCAGGTTAGCACCTACGAGCAGTACTTC.

The V and J genes are TRBV7-9 and TRBJ2-7; D is undetermined. V lost 4 bases and J 6 bases, leaving 7 bases between the germline ends. The germline CDR1 and CDR2 sequences are SEHNR and FQNEAQ (reference sequence). This CDR3 has 11 amino acids. The CDR3, as DNA: TGTGCCAGCAGCTCTAAGAGCGAGCAGTACTTC. Translating it yields CASSSKSEQYF.

The chain joins TRBV7-9 to TRBJ2-4; TRBD1 agrees at 12 bases. V gave up 5 bases and J gave up 13 bases; unmatched junction bases: 9. This CDR3 comprises 14 residues. Per germline, CDR1 SEHNR and CDR2 FQNEAQ (reference sequence). The CDR3 spells CASSLGGDRGQQYF. The CDR3 nucleotides are TGTGCCAGCAGCCTGGGAGGGGACAGGGGGCAGCAGTACTTC.

Only a few counts were recorded for this clonotype. This chain links TRBV7-6 with TRBJ1-2; no clear D. The CDR3 is 13 residues long. V was cut by 4 bases and J by 6 bases, with 12 bases left in between. CDR1 is SGHVS, CDR2 FNYEAQ, per germline. The CDR3 loop reads CASSSQASNGYTF. CDR3 sequence (DNA): TGTGCCAGCAGCTCCCAAGCGTCTAATGGCTACACCTTC.

There are a few counts of this clonotype. The rearrangement uses TRBV13 and TRBJ2-5, with D perhaps matching TRBD2 (5 bases). Looked up from germline, CDR1 is PRHDT and CDR2 is FYEKMQ (reference sequence). The V end was cut by 5 bases, the J end by 5 bases, with 15 bases between. The CDR3 totals 14 residues. This CDR3 is CASSPTSGWETQYF. The CDR3 DNA follows: TGTGCCAGCAGCCCTACTAGTGGGTGGGAGACCCAGTACTTC.

This clonotype was counted a few times. The rearrangement uses TRBV10-3 and TRBJ2-3; D is tentatively TRBD1 or TRBD2 (5 bases each). CDR3 length equals 16 residues. The germline V and J ends were trimmed by 0 bases and 5 bases, with 15 bases remaining between them. The V gene's germline CDR1 is ENHRY and CDR2 SYGVKD. CDR3 sequence reads: CAISESVHGAGDTQYF. As DNA, the CDR3 is TGTGCCATCAGTGAGTCCGTCCACGGGGCGGGAGATACGCAGTATTTT.

This clonotype was seen a few times. This chain connects TRBV6-4 to TRBJ2-1; TRBD2 matches 12 bases. The CDR3 contains 15 residues. J lost 7 bases, V lost 6 bases, and 7 bases had no gene match. CDR1 MRHNA and CDR2 SNTAGT come from the germline V gene. DNA of the CDR3: TGTGCCAGCAGGGCTAGCGGGGGGGCCTTGAATGAGCAGTTCTTC. Amino acids: CASRASGGALNEQFF.

This clonotype occurred once. The chain uses TRBV5-1 and TRBJ2-5; 12 bases line up with TRBD1. This CDR3 has 17 amino acids. CDR1 and CDR2 (germline): SGHRS, YFSETQ. The J segment lost 4 bases and the V segment lost 5 bases, leaving 12 bases of the junction unmatched. The DNA for the CDR3 is TGCGCCAGCAGTCTCCGTCCGGGACAGGGGGCGGGAGAGACCCAGTACTTC. Amino acid sequence: CASSLRPGQGAGETQYF.

This clonotype was picked up a small number of times. V is TRBV4-1 and J is TRBJ2-1; the match to TRBD2 covers 11 bases. This CDR3 comprises 15 residues. Germline CDR1 and CDR2: MGHRA and YSYEKL. Germline trimming cut 3 bases from V and 7 bases from J; bases unmatched to any gene: 5. In nucleotides, the CDR3 is TGCGCCAGCAGCCATAGCGGGGGGGTTTTGAATGAGCAGTTCTTC. Translating gives CASSHSGGVLNEQFF.

This clonotype was detected only a few times. This rearrangement joins TRBV2 to TRBJ2-5; weak D call: TRBD2 (5 bases). Trimming took off 5 bases at V and 2 bases at J, with 9 bases between the two ends. This CDR3 comprises 13 residues. From germline, CDR1 is SNHLY and CDR2 FYNNEI. The CDR3 spells CASSIREQETQYF. The CDR3 nucleotides read TGTGCCAGCAGTATCCGGGAACAAGAGACCCAGTACTTC.

The V call is TRBV3-1, the J call TRBJ2-7; 9 bases are shared with TRBD1. V shed 4 bases and J 4 bases; nucleotides not matched to a gene: 17. Germline CDR1 and CDR2: LGHDT and YNNKEL (reference sequence). The CDR3 extends over 18 amino acids. The CDR3, as DNA: TGTGCCAGCAGCCTAGCCGGGACAGGGAGCCACGGGAGGTACGAGCAGTACTTC. Its protein is CASSLAGTGSHGRYEQYF.

This clonotype was detected a few times. The rearrangement links TRBV12-3 or TRBV12-4 to TRBJ1-2; D is uncertain. The CDR3 runs 14 residues. V was clipped by 3 bases and J by 8 bases, with 16 bases between them. CDR3 nucleotide sequence: TGTGCCAGCAGTTTCGGTGATACACGGTCAGGCTACACCTTC. It translates to CASSFGDTRSGYTF.

This chain joins TRBV27 and TRBJ2-7; TRBD2 matches at 8 bases. The germline gives CDR1 MNHEY, CDR2 SMNVEV (reference sequence). After removal of 3 bases from V and 4 bases from J, the junction contained 5 bases not matched to a gene. CDR3 size: 14 residues. In DNA form, the CDR3 reads TGTGCCAGCAGTTTGGGGACTAGGAGTTACGAGCAGTACTTC. This encodes CASSLGTRSYEQYF.